Shown below are 23 T cell receptor beta chains from a single sample sequenced in a study of control samples from healthy donors and cancer patients. Sequencing was performed with immunoSEQ multiplex PCR; in TCRdb, only in-frame clones are kept and a portion is missing. The sample consists of 260,000 or so clones, roughly 87% of them appearing once. The sequenced sample consisted of PBMCs. The receptors shown here come from a woman aged 55 to 70 with lung cancer.

This chain joins TRBV18 and TRBJ2-5; no firm D call. Germline loops: CDR1 KGHSH, CDR2 LQKENI. The V and J ends lost 3 bases and 2 bases respectively, with 13 bases between them. The CDR3 consists of 15 residues. CDR3 sequence reads: CASSPPAQSQETQYF. The CDR3 DNA reads TGTGCCAGCTCACCCCCCGCCCAGAGTCAAGAGACCCAGTACTTC.

The chain employs TRBV12-5 and TRBJ2-1; 10 bases line up with TRBD2. The CDR3 has 15 residues. Germline assignment: CDR1 LGHNT and CDR2 FRNRAP. V trimming: 1 base; J trimming: 3 bases; junction bases outside the gene matches: 0. In nucleotides, the CDR3 is TGTGCTAGTGGTTTGGGACTAGCGGGCTACAATGAGCAGTTCTTC. As protein: CASGLGLAGYNEQFF.

The chain has TRBV4-2 and TRBJ2-7; the match to TRBD2 covers 9 bases. The CDR3 totals 16 residues. The junction had 11 bases not matched to a gene; V was cut back by 4 bases and J by 4 bases. CDR1 is LGHNA and CDR2 is YNFKEQ in the germline V gene. The CDR3 sequence: CASSRGLAGDPYEQYF. CDR3 bases: TGTGCCAGCAGCCGTGGGTTAGCGGGAGATCCTTACGAGCAGTACTTC.

The genes are TRBV9 and TRBJ1-4; D remains ambiguous. Germline CDR1 and CDR2: SGDLS and YYNGEE. The CDR3 totals 13 residues. V was clipped by 2 bases and J by 7 bases, with 9 bases between them. The chain's CDR3 is CASSVAGPEKLFF. DNA for the CDR3: TGTGCCAGCAGCGTGGCCGGTCCTGAAAAACTGTTTTTT.

The chain links TRBV2 to TRBJ1-1; 7 bases fit TRBD1. Germline-derived CDR1 and CDR2 are SNHLY and FYNNEI. With V trimmed by 6 bases and J by 3 bases, 4 bases remained unmatched. This CDR3 spans 13 amino acids. CDR3 DNA: TGTGCCAGCAGGGGACAGTTGGACACTGAAGCTTTCTTT. It specifies CASRGQLDTEAFF.

The V call is TRBV18, the J call TRBJ1-1; 7 nucleotides match TRBD1. Per germline, CDR1 KGHSH and CDR2 LQKENI. The CDR3 totals 14 residues. Losses at the gene ends were 5 bases for V and 3 bases for J; bases not matched to a gene: 6. The CDR3 protein is CASSSTGRDTEAFF. DNA for the CDR3: TGTGCCAGCTCATCGACAGGGAGGGACACTGAAGCTTTCTTT.

This clone was counted between two and nine times. The genes are TRBV9 and TRBJ1-4; D gene unclear. The CDR3 sequence is 15 residues long. V was clipped by 0 bases and J by 10 bases, with 16 bases between them. The V gene's germline CDR1 is SGDLS and CDR2 YYNGEE. CDR3 sequence reads: CASSVDLNAMGKLFF. The CDR3 nucleotides read TGTGCCAGCAGCGTAGACCTAAACGCCATGGGAAAACTGTTTTTT.

This clone has a single count. The V and J genes are TRBV28 and TRBJ2-5, with TRBD1 matching over 7 bases. J gave up 5 bases and V 4 bases, and 10 bases lay outside the gene matches. Germline assignment: CDR1 MDHEN and CDR2 SYDVKM. The CDR3 is made up of 15 amino acids. Here the CDR3 DNA reads TGTGCCAGCAGTTCCCCCCTAGGGGGCAGGGAGACCCAGTACTTC. It codes for CASSSPLGGRETQYF.

A few counts support this clone. The chain uses TRBV5-1 and TRBJ2-1, with D possibly being TRBD2 (5 bases). Germline CDR1 and CDR2: SGHRS and YFSETQ. CDR3 length: 16 amino acids. V was pared by 0 bases and J by 0 bases, with 10 bases between. CDR3 loop: CASSLVALSSYNEQFF. Here the CDR3 DNA reads TGCGCCAGCAGCTTGGTAGCGTTGAGCTCCTACAATGAGCAGTTCTTC.

V and J are TRBV7-3 and TRBJ1-1, with unresolved D. The CDR3 has 14 residues. CDR1 SGHTA and CDR2 FQGTGA come from the germline V gene. The V end lost 2 bases, the J end lost 5 bases, and 12 bases lay between the germline ends. The CDR3 loop reads CASSLGSGSTEAFF. The CDR3, as DNA: TGTGCCAGCAGCTTAGGTTCTGGATCGACTGAAGCTTTCTTT.

The chain combines TRBV19 with TRBJ2-5, with 7 bases lining up with TRBD1. V trimming: 5 bases; J trimming: 2 bases; junction bases outside the gene matches: 14. The CDR3 length is 17 residues. Germline V gene lookup returns CDR1 LNHDA and CDR2 SQIVND (reference sequence). The chain's CDR3 is CASSLGTATSHQETQYF. The CDR3 DNA follows: TGTGCCAGTAGTCTGGGGACAGCGACCTCTCATCAAGAGACCCAGTACTTC. Looking up the rest from reference TRBV19 and TRBJ2-5 gives the full variable domain: DGGITQSPKYLFRKEGQNVTLSCEQNLNHDAMYWYRQDPGQGLRLIYYSQIVNDFQKGDIAEGYSVSREKKESFPLTVTSAQKNPTAFYLCASSLGTATSHQETQYFGPGTRLLVL.

The rearrangement uses TRBV10-1 and TRBJ2-1; 8 bases align to TRBD2. The germline gives CDR1 WNHNN, CDR2 SYGVQD (reference sequence). The CDR3 covers 16 residues. V was pared by 0 bases and J by 7 bases, with 8 bases of the junction left unmatched. CDR3 nucleotides: TGCGCCAGCAGTGAGTCAACGGGAGGGTTTAGAAATGAGCAGTTCTTC. Translation gives CASSESTGGFRNEQFF.

The chain combines TRBV7-8 with TRBJ1-5, with 12 bases fitting TRBD1. The V gene's germline CDR1 is SGHVS and CDR2 FQNEAQ. V lost 2 bases and J lost 4; bases outside the gene matches: 6. The CDR3 extends over 17 amino acids. CDR3 sequence (DNA): TGTGCCAGCAGCTTAAGGGACAGGGGGCCCTTAAATCAGCCCCAGCATTTT. This codes for CASSLRDRGPLNQPQHF.

The chain employs TRBV4-1 and TRBJ1-5, with TRBD1 identical over 7 bases. Germline V gene lookup returns CDR1 MGHRA and CDR2 YSYEKL. Trimming removed 1 base from V and 4 bases from J; junction bases left unmatched: 13. The CDR3 has 18 amino acids. The CDR3 nucleotides read TGCGCCAGCAGCCAAGGACTTCCCCCGACAGGGACGAATCAGCCCCAGCATTTT. Translating gives CASSQGLPPTGTNQPQHF.

The chain employs TRBV5-1 and TRBJ2-5, with D tentatively TRBD1 (6 bases). Germline V gene lookup returns CDR1 SGHRS and CDR2 YFSETQ. The length of the CDR3 is 14 residues. V was shortened by 0 bases and J by 5 bases, with 11 bases between the two germline ends. The CDR3 coding sequence is TGCGCCAGCAGCTTGGGGACAGTATCGGAGACCCAGTACTTC. It specifies CASSLGTVSETQYF.

V and J are TRBV27 and TRBJ1-5; 8 positions agree with TRBD1. V was pared by 6 bases and J by 4 bases, with 11 bases of the junction left unmatched. CDR3 size: 16 residues. Germline loops: CDR1 MNHEY, CDR2 SMNVEV (reference sequence). CDR3 in amino acids: CASRESDRDRNQPQHF. The CDR3 DNA sequence: TGTGCCAGCAGAGAGTCGGACAGGGATCGGAATCAGCCCCAGCATTTT.

The rearrangement uses TRBV10-1 and TRBJ1-1, with 9 bases aligning to TRBD1. V gave up 4 bases and J gave up 3 bases; unmatched junction bases: 3. The CDR3 runs to 14 residues. The germline gives CDR1 WNHNN, CDR2 SYGVQD (reference sequence). CDR3 protein: CASSGTGVDTEAFF. In DNA form, the CDR3 reads TGCGCCAGCAGTGGGACAGGGGTTGACACTGAAGCTTTCTTT.

The rearrangement links TRBV5-1 to TRBJ1-2; the D is unclear. Trimming removed 0 bases from V and 3 bases from J, with 9 bases in between. Germline assignment: CDR1 SGHRS and CDR2 YFSETQ. The CDR3 runs to 14 residues. The CDR3 loop is CASSLDQVDYGYTF. The CDR3 region has the DNA TGCGCCAGCAGCTTGGATCAGGTAGACTATGGCTACACCTTC.

The chain has TRBV9 and TRBJ2-2, with D unresolved. This CDR3 comprises 13 residues. Looked up from germline, CDR1 is SGDLS and CDR2 is YYNGEE. V was trimmed by 0 bases and J by 5 bases, leaving 5 bases between them. This CDR3 is CASSVEVTGELFF. The CDR3 DNA is TGTGCCAGCAGCGTAGAGGTAACCGGGGAGCTGTTTTTT.

The CDR3 DNA sequence: TGTGCCAGCAGTAGAAGGACTAGCGGTGGAGAGACCCAGTACTTC. Its protein product is CASSRRTSGGETQYF. V and J are TRBV7-3 and TRBJ2-5; 10 bases are shared with TRBD2. CDR1 and CDR2 (germline): SGHTA, FQGTGA. The CDR3 is 15 amino acids. V dropped 6 bases and J dropped 4; count of bases not matched to a gene: 8. Combining the CDR3 with reference TRBV7-3 and TRBJ2-5 gives the whole variable domain GAGVSQTPSNKVTEKGKYVELRCDPISGHTALYWYRQSLGQGPEFLIYFQGTGAADDSGLPNDRFFAVRPEGSVSTLKIQRTERGDSAVYLCASSRRTSGGETQYFGPGTRLLVL.

This clone was picked up one time. One junction end disagrees with the germline gene, perhaps due to a read error. V usage is TRBV5-5 and J usage is TRBJ1-1; 7 bases are shared with TRBD1. CDR1 and CDR2 from the germline V gene are SGHKS and YYEKEE (reference sequence). The length of the CDR3 is 15 residues. This CDR3 reads CASSLGNRGSTEAFF. The CDR3 DNA is TGTGCCAGCAGTTTGGGGAACAGGGGTTCCACTGAAGCTTTCTTT.

The V and J genes are TRBV24-1 and TRBJ1-5; D is undetermined. V gave up 0 bases and J gave up 6 bases, with 5 bases separating them. There are 13 residues in the CDR3. Germline CDR1 reads KGHDR; CDR2 reads SFDVKD. The CDR3 here is CATSDLPGQPQHF. CDR3 nucleotides: TGTGCCACCAGTGATTTGCCCGGTCAGCCCCAGCATTTT.

V and J are TRBV19 and TRBJ2-2; TRBD2 agrees at 10 bases. Germline V lookup: CDR1 LNHDA, CDR2 SQIVND (reference sequence). This CDR3 region has 16 residues. The J segment lost 4 bases and the V segment lost 6 bases, leaving 8 bases of the junction unmatched. The CDR3 nucleotides are TGTGCCAGTAGGGCGAGCGGGAGGGCGACCACCGGGGAGCTGTTTTTT. This gives the protein CASRASGRATTGELFF.